This T cell receptor beta chain was profiled in a study of blood T cell repertoires in COVID-19. Study as a whole: There were acute and convalescent COVID-19 samples, and they came from the United States, Italy and Spain. The analysed material was cDNA or gDNA that came from T cells, B-cell-depleted T cells, or PBMCs.

Original processing notes: Nucleated cell counts were estimated from reference gene primer amplification. Using immunoSEQ multiplex PCR, the repertoire was profiled, and TCRdb retains in-frame clones only, with some absent. The V and J calls and the clone size are those of that table, but D and trimming were determined from the DNA. The sample shows roughly 200,000 clones, about nine tenths of them seen only once. This clonotype was sampled from a man in his forties with acute or convalescent COVID-19. Material: peripheral blood.

The CDR3: CASTLPGDTQYF. DNA for the CDR3: TGTGCCAGCACCCTGCCGGGGGATACGCAGTATTTT. V is TRBV5-6 and J is TRBJ2-3; tentative D call: TRBD2 (5 bases). Germline V gene data show CDR1 as SGHDT and CDR2 as YYEEEE. This CDR3 comprises 12 residues. The V end was cut by 6 bases, the J end by 6 bases, with 11 bases between.